Included here is one TCR beta chain sequence, with context. The data were obtained in a study of low-dose radiotherapy and immunotherapy resistance in tumors. V was cut by 7 bases and J by 6 bases, with 13 bases left in between. Germline V gene sequence: CDR1 MNHGY, CDR2 SAAAGT. The CDR3 has 13 residues. Donors were dosed with nivolumab and ipilimumab; they also received aspirin, low-dose cyclophosphamide and low-dose radiotherapy. Eligibility criteria specified advanced solid malignancies devoid of tumor-infiltrating lymphocytes. TRAV- and TRBV-specific primers primed first-strand cDNA, covering alpha and beta chains. TCR amplification involved about 19 PCR cycles with a constant-region primer and V-primer adapter. A single record per CDR3 protein comes from TCRdb applying MiXCR to the reads. The table shows fewer than 8,500 distinct CDR3 sequences, with around 60% occurring only once.

The chain has TRBV6-8 and TRBJ2-4; D not resolved. This TCR was recovered from a human donor with advanced metastatic prostate, ovarian, gallbladder or colorectal cancer (not recorded which). This table probably holds off-target reads from a library built for another chain. The CDR3 is CASTWEGTNIQYF. The CDR3 coding sequence is TGTGCCAGCACCTGGGAAGGTACAAACATTCAGTACTTC.